This TCR beta chain was captured in a study of CD8 T cells in Susac syndrome. General study results and limits: By the study's own acknowledgment, its TCR sequencing and HLA analysis included relatively few individuals.

It was with random hexamers that about 0.45 to 1 ug RNA was reverse transcribed. A single record per CDR3 protein comes from TCRdb applying MiXCR to the immunoSEQ multiplex PCR reads. Altogether 180,000 or so distinct CDR3 sequences are present, roughly 94% being singletons, with the ten largest covering 0.1%. The CDR3 spans 16 residues. The V and J ends lost 5 bases and 1 base, in that order; junction bases with no gene match: 10. In the case of this clonotype: Its antigen remains unknown.

The control participants were healthy donors, and these controls were matched with respect to both age and sex. Negative isolation was used for CD8+ and CD4+ T cells, and FACS enrichment was applied to TEMRA cells. The TCR originated in a human donor in good health. The V and J genes are TRBV12-3 or TRBV12-4 and TRBJ2-7, with TRBD1 matching over 8 bases. Sequenced: CD4+ T cells from PBMCs. The CDR3 DNA sequence: TGTGCCAGCAGTCCGGACGGGACAGGAAAATCCTACGAGCAGTACTTC. Translated: CASSPDGTGKSYEQYF.